This T cell receptor (beta chain) stems from a study of T-cell reconstitution after alpha-beta-depleted transplantation in children. Germline V gene sequence: CDR1 SGHTS, CDR2 YDEGEE. There are 13 residues in the CDR3. Trimming shortened V by 4 bases and J by 1 base, and 8 bases separated the two germline ends. A TCRbeta library incorporating unique molecular identifiers was prepared. TCRdb ran MiXCR on the PCR reads and lists one entry per CDR3 protein. The sample shows more than 85,000 distinct CDR3 sequences, around 10% of them seen only once. In its sample, this clonotype was seen many times. The receptor was isolated from a human donor who donated a stem cell graft to a child with acute lymphoblastic leukemia. The material sequenced was PBMCs from the stem cell graft donor, taken from the stem cell graft. This chain links TRBV5-8 with TRBJ2-5; D unclear. CDR3 region: CASSLYGQETQYF. Here the CDR3 DNA reads TGTGCCAGCAGCCTCTACGGCCAAGAGACCCAGTACTTC.